The present T cell receptor beta chain was sequenced within a study of T cells in Graves' hyperthyroidism and ophthalmopathy (dated by TCRdb to the late 2010s). In the study overall: Peripheral blood was sampled at the time of initial diagnosis, prior to any treatment. The paper describes TCR Vbeta CDR3 sequencing of around 140 peripheral blood samples, made up of 43 ophthalmopathy patients, around 73 hyperthyroidism patients and about 17 progressor patients. To identify TCR V-J signatures that set the groups apart, the researchers used a discovery cohort of roughly 100 patients, made up of 40 to 45 with Graves' ophthalmopathy and about 55 with stable Graves' hyperthyroidism. The roughly 90 discovery patients were divided at random into training and test sets in a 7:3 ratio. In about 6 Graves' hyperthyroidism patients, the study also compared T-cell repertoires from thyroid tissue with T-cell repertoires from blood. After blood sampling, hyperthyroidism patients were treated with methimazole at a starting dose of 30 mg daily, and ophthalmopathy patients were treated with high-dose intravenous methylprednisolone. Prospective prediction of ophthalmopathy was tested in an independent validation cohort of some 19 hyperthyroidism patients and 15 to 17 patients who later progressed to ophthalmopathy. On the study overall, not on this receptor specifically: No statistical method was used to set the sample size in advance, and investigators knew the group allocation. Most expanded thyroid clonotypes (frequency above 0.001) were also detected in blood, a finding suggesting that blood repertoires may reflect thyroid immune responses. During validation, the model predicted progression to ophthalmopathy a median of roughly 7.1 months ahead of onset, with 60% to 71% sensitivity and about 75% specificity. A model built on a 13 V-J signature distinguished ophthalmopathy from stable hyperthyroidism, reaching roughly 88% sensitivity and around 81% specificity in cross-validation and 80%/75% in testing.

Many counts were recorded for this clonotype. No cognate antigen has been identified for it. No much larger clone is present one base from it, and per-base qualities are unavailable. Ophthalmopathy patients had moderately to severely active disease, Clinical Activity Score of at least 3, NOSPECS grade of at least 4, and duration under 3 months. Patients with uncontrolled infections, other autoimmune diseases, pregnancy or lactation were excluded. Clinical symptoms, serum thyroxine and TRAb, thyroid ultrasound, and orbital computed tomography formed the basis for the diagnoses. Ficoll-Paque density gradient centrifugation was used to isolate PBMCs from about 9 ml of fresh peripheral blood. Total RNA was extracted with Trizol reagent, and quality was checked on an Agilent 2100 Bioanalyzer. The CDR3 holds 12 amino acids from the cysteine to the phenylalanine. Only the CDR3 DNA stays, 36 bases, in frame from base 1. V is clipped by 4 bases and J by 2 bases, and the sequence between their germline boundaries is 7 bases long. CDR1 and CDR2, per the germline V gene, are SGHDT and YYEEEE.

The TCR beta CDR3 regions were amplified from RNA transcripts. The TCR CDR3 was subjected to a first round of RT-PCR using the HTBI primer set and the Qiagen OneStep RT-PCR kit. The libraries were constructed in a second round of multiplex PCR and then size-selected and purified. Sequencing of the libraries was done on an Illumina HiSeq2000 using paired-end 100 bp reads. The original pipeline was this. SOAPnuke was used to process the raw data, removing reads that contained adapters or uncalled bases, had a mean Phred below 15, or lacked an exact match to the constant primer or identifier. High-quality paired reads were merged with COPE v1.2.5, and unique nucleotide sequences were defined as clonotypes. Clonotypes were aligned to IMGT TRBV, TRBD and TRBJ reference segments using MiTCR v1.1. Only V-J combinations with frequency above 0.0001, covering about 99% of repertoires, were analysed. A TCS score was defined as the ratio between F50 (clonal expansion) and ExV (chaos), using BLOSUM62-based TCRdist between CDR3 peptides within each V-J. Welch's t-statistics and random forest reduced 450 to 600 V-J features to some 14, which were used in a naive Bayes classifier (R e1071). TCRdb reprocessing: public reads trimmed at Q25 with fastp, clones called with MiXCR, in-frame beta chains kept. Identical CDR3 protein sequences are pooled into one entry, listed with their most common genes and DNA. V and J calls and clone size were set by TCRdb, not the authors. The sample table lists around 490,000 distinct CDR3 sequences, roughly 21% of them with a count of one. The ten largest clones represent roughly 47% of the sample.

The source is a man aged 35 to 55 with Graves' ophthalmopathy. Sequencing was done on a sample of blood. The sequence links TRBV5-6 to TRBJ2-7; TRBD2 is a weak D gene call, 5 bases matching. The CDR3 reads as follows: CASSPGTYEQYF. The sequenced DNA is TGTGCCAGCAGCCCCGGGACCTACGAGCAGTACTTC.